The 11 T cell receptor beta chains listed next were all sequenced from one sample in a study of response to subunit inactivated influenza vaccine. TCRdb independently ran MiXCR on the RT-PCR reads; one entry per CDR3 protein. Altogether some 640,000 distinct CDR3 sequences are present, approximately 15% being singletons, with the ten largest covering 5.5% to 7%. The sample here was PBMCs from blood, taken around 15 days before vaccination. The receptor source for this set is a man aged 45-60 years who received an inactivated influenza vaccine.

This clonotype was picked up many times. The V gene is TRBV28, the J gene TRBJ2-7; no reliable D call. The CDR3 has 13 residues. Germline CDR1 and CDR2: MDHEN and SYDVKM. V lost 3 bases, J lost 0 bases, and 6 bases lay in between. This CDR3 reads CASSLRLSYEQYF. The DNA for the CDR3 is TGTGCCAGCAGTTTGCGGCTCTCCTACGAGCAGTACTTC. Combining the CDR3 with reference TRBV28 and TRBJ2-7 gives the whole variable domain DVKVTQSSRYLVKRTGEKVFLECVQDMDHENMFWYRQDPGLGLRLIYFSYDVKMKEKGDIPEGYSVSREKKERFSLILESASTNQTSMYLCASSLRLSYEQYFGPGTRLTVT.

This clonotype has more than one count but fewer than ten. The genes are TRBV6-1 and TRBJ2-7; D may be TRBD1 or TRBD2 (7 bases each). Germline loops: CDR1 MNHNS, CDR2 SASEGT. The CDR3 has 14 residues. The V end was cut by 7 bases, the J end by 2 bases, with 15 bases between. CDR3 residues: CASTEQGRAYEQYF. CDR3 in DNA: TGTGCCAGCACCGAACAGGGGAGGGCCTACGAGCAGTACTTC.

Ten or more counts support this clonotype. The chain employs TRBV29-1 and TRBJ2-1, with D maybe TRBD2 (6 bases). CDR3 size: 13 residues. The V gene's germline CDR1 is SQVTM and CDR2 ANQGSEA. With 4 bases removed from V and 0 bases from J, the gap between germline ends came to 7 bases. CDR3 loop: CSVAGGSYNEQFF. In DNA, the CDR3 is TGCAGCGTTGCCGGGGGCTCCTACAATGAGCAGTTCTTC.

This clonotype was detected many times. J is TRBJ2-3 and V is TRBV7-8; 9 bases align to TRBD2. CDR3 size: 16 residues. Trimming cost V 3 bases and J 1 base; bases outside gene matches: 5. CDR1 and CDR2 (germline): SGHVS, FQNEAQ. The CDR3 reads CASSFQAGGGTDTQYF. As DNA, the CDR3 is TGTGCCAGCAGCTTCCAAGCGGGAGGCGGCACAGATACGCAGTATTTT. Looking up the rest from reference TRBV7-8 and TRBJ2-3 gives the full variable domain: GAGVSQSPRYKVAKRGQDVALRCDPISGHVSLFWYQQALGQGPEFLTYFQNEAQLDKSGLPSDRFFAERPEGSVSTLKIQRTQQEDSAVYLCASSFQAGGGTDTQYFGPGTRLTVL.

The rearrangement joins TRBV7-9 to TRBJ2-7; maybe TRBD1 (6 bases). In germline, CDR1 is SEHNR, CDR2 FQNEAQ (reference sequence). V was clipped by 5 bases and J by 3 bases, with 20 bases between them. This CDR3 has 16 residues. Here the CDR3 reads CASSKVLGQRIYEQYF. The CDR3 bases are TGTGCCAGCAGCAAAGTCTTAGGACAGAGAATCTACGAGCAGTACTTC.

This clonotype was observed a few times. In nucleotides, the CDR3 is TGTGCCATCGGCGAATCCTACGAGCAGTACTTC. Residues: CAIGESYEQYF. V gene TRBV10-3 combines with J gene TRBJ2-7; D call uncertain. The CDR3 has 11 residues. CDR1 and CDR2 (germline): ENHRY, SYGVKD. The V end was cut by 8 bases, the J end by 1 base, with 6 bases between.

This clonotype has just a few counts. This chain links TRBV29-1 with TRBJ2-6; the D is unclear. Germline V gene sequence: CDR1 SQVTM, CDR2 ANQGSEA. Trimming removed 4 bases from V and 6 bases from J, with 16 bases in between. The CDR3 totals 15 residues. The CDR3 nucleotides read TGCAGCGTTGTGGCAGCACCATTCGAGGCCAACGTCCTGACTTTC. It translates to CSVVAAPFEANVLTF.

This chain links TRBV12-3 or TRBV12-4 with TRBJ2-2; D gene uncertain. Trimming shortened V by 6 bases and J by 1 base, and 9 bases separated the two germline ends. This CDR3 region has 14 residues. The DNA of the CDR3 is TGTGCCAGCAGAACTAAAAGGAACACCGGGGAGCTGTTTTTT. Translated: CASRTKRNTGELFF.

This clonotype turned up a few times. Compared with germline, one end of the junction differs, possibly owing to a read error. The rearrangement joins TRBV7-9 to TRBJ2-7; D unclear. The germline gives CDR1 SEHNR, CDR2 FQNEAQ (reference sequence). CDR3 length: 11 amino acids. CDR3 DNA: TGTGCCAGCAGCCAGAACGGCCCGGTCCTCTTC. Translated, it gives CASSQNGPVLF.

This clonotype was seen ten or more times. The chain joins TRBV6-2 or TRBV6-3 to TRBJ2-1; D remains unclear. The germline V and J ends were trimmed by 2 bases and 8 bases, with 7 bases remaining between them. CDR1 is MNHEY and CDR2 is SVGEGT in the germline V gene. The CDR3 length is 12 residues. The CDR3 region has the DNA TGTGCCAGCAGTTACCTCCTGGATGAGCAGTTCTTC. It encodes CASSYLLDEQFF.

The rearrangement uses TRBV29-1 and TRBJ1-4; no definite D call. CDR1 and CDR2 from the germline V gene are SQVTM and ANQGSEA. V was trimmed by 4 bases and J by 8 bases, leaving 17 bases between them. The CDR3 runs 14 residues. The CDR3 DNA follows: TGCAGCGTTGCGGTCGGGTGGAGAGAAGAAAAACTGTTTTTT. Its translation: CSVAVGWREEKLFF.